This T cell receptor (beta chain) derives from a study of blood T cell repertoires in COVID-19. Across the whole study: From the United States, Italy and Spain came samples of acute and convalescent COVID-19. Sources were T cells, B-cell-depleted T cells, or PBMCs; the material itself was cDNA or gDNA.

This CDR3 spans 13 amino acids. The J segment lost 7 bases and the V segment lost 5 bases, leaving 7 bases of the junction unmatched. Assay used: immunoSEQ multiplex PCR; TCRdb lists only in-frame clones, some missing. The sample lists about 200,000 clones, under 90% occurring once. Those enrolled, adults aged about 18 to 89 years, came from roughly 22 US areas. Participant reports of clinical history set cohort assignment. The chain combines TRBV12-3 or TRBV12-4 with TRBJ1-2; 7 bases map to TRBD1. This receptor was obtained from a woman aged 25 to 39 with acute COVID-19. Sequencing was performed on PBMCs or T cells enriched from blood (not recorded which). The CDR3 is CASSVRGLGGYTF. In DNA form, the CDR3 reads TGTGCCAGCAGTGTAAGGGGGCTAGGTGGCTACACCTTC.